This TCR beta chain was profiled in a study of cytomegalovirus exposure and HLA in healthy donors. On the study more broadly: Within an early data release were 85 million or so unique TCRs drawn from HLA-typed donors. Genetic ancestry analysis placed under 90% of the 300 to 400 donors that were genotyped in the Caucasian-associated cluster. Study-wide results and caveats: Donors belonging to an Asian-associated ancestry cluster reportedly showed fewer N-insertions in productive TCRs than the approximately 700-donor mean, according to what a later analysis found. By HLA locus, TCR association rates varied in a later analysis, with DRB1 showing the most and HLA-C the fewest.

The J segment lost 2 bases and the V segment lost 2 bases, leaving 2 bases of the junction unmatched. The length of the CDR3 is 14 residues. CDR1 KGHSH and CDR2 LQKENI come from the germline V gene. Concerning this clone itself: The antigen is unknown. The sample has other DNA sequences that encode this CDR3 too.

The study ran its PCR with 60 Vbeta and 13 Jbeta primers. Sequencing used immunoSEQ multiplex PCR; TCRdb keeps in-frame clones, though not all of them. The repertoire table contains about 48,000 clones. What was sequenced was PBMCs. The TCR sequence derives from a woman in her forties in good health and CMV-seronegative. The chain uses TRBV18 and TRBJ1-2; 7 positions match TRBD1. The CDR3 protein is CASSPTGANYGYTF. In DNA form, the CDR3 reads TGTGCCAGCTCACCAACAGGGGCCAACTATGGCTACACCTTC.